These T cell receptor beta chains were read from a single sample in a study of T cell changes during pregnancy in multiple sclerosis. The repertoire was sequenced with immunoSEQ multiplex PCR; TCRdb's copy has only in-frame clones and lacks some. The sample yields about 100,000 clones, 75% to 95% seen once. The sequencing here drew on peripheral blood, taken in the second trimester of pregnancy. These receptors all come from a female donor in good health, enrolled as a control in a pregnancy study. CDR3s leave out the opening cysteine and the closing phenylalanine or tryptophan. Rows give clone size only sometimes, using once, few, many, or a class for an expanded clone.

V gene	clone size	CDR3 protein
TRBV6-5	NA	ASSPDRDWQPQH
TRBV30	few	AWNPGRSYTEAF
TRBV19	NA	ASSRGSSYNEQF
TRBV7-6	once	ASSLGTGGLNTEAF
TRBV29-1	NA	SAKRGPNPYEQY
TRBV10-2	NA	ASSESGLAGEQY
TRBV6-5	NA	ASSYSRTGTYEQY
TRBV30	NA	AWSVPSSYNSPLH
TRBV6-6	NA	ASSYAQARSNEQF
TRBV6-4	NA	ASSATSGSHTGELF
TRBV25-1	NA	ASSEYDRGAGANVLT
TRBV5-6	once	ASSSSGTSSYNEQF
TRBV5-1	NA	ASSVTVSSGANVLT
TRBV6-1	NA	ASSEGRVGNQPQH
TRBV9	NA	ASSVAKGQGYEQY
TRBV7-2	NA	ASSTGLAGGGEQY
TRBV20-1	NA	SASYQETQY
TRBV28	once	ASSRLAGGRDQETQY
TRBV6-7	NA	ANPALGAGHEKLF
TRBV5-4	NA	ASSFDRANYNSPLH
TRBV2	NA	ASSADRGRGTSGRGPLWEQY
TRBV28	NA	ASSLGTGFEKLF
TRBV6-6	NA	ASSPPGQDGYT
TRBV25-1	NA	ASSDSWAGQGDAF
TRBV2	few	ASSGQGYTEAF
TRBV6-6	NA	ASSIRGADSSPLH
TRBV5-1	few	ASSREQGLDGYT
TRBV5-4	NA	ASSPDSSSYEQY
TRBV5-1	NA	ASSWPRTVTSAPPYNEQF
TRBV18	NA	ASSTIAEKGQF
TRBV11-2	NA	ASSSRGGTGDEAF
TRBV7-8	once	ASSLGGHEQF
TRBV10-3	NA	AISESEEGADTQY
TRBV28	NA	ASRPRMNIQY
TRBV9	NA	ASSFRDRLSEAF
TRBV19	few	ASTRLATSSYNEQF
TRBV25-1	once	ASRRVAGGQETQY
TRBV5-1	NA	ASSLGPGSLDNEQF